The 15 T cell receptor beta chains reported below all come from one sample, sequenced in a study of patients and donors after allogeneic stem cell transplantation. MiXCR was run by TCRdb on the RT-PCR reads, yielding one entry per CDR3 protein. The sample holds 410,000 or so distinct CDR3 sequences, approximately 16% seen once. What was sequenced was blood, either unsorted or a sorted T cell fraction (not recorded which). The source is a human donor who was either an allogeneic HSCT recipient or a stem cell or donor lymphocyte infusion donor (not recorded which). It is not recorded whose cells these are; they may come from a transplant donor.

This chain links TRBV20-1 with TRBJ2-2; D not resolved. V lost 7 bases to trimming and J lost 1 base, with 10 bases between them. The CDR3 length is 13 residues. The germline V gene has CDR1 DFQATT and CDR2 SNEGSKA (reference sequence). The CDR3 DNA follows: TGCAGTGTCAAGGGCCAGAACACCGGGGAGCTGTTTTTT. It codes for CSVKGQNTGELFF.

The chain carries TRBV7-6 and TRBJ2-2; D is possibly TRBD1 (5 bases). The CDR3 totals 15 residues. Trimming cost V 3 bases and J 0 bases, with 8 bases left between them. Germline V gene lookup returns CDR1 SGHVS and CDR2 FNYEAQ. CDR3 in DNA: TGTGCCAGCAGCTTTGTCAGGGCGAACACCGGGGAGCTGTTTTTT. This codes for CASSFVRANTGELFF.

The chain joins TRBV12-3 or TRBV12-4 to TRBJ2-1; D is undetermined. V was cut by 5 bases and J by 4 bases, with 12 bases left in between. The CDR3 is made up of 14 amino acids. The CDR3 region has the DNA TGTGCCAGCAGTCGGAAGGGTGGGTACAATGAGCAGTTCTTC. Translating gives CASSRKGGYNEQFF.

This clonotype occurred many times. V is TRBV4-3 and J is TRBJ2-1, with 10 positions matching TRBD1. The CDR3 has 18 amino acids. Unmatched junction bases numbered 8, after V lost 0 bases and J lost 3 bases. Germline lookup yields CDR1 LGHNA and CDR2 YSLEER. In nucleotides, the CDR3 is TGCGCCAGCAGCCAAGATCGGGCCGGGACAGGGGTCTACAATGAGCAGTTCTTC. Amino acids: CASSQDRAGTGVYNEQFF.

This clonotype was counted at least ten times. The rearrangement links TRBV20-1 to TRBJ2-1, with 13 bases identical to TRBD2. V lost 3 bases to trimming and J lost 8 bases; unmatched junction nucleotides: 13. Germline lookup yields CDR1 DFQATT and CDR2 SNEGSKA (reference sequence). The CDR3 covers 17 residues. The CDR3 coding sequence is TGCAGTGCTAGGATACTAGCGGGGGGGACCGGTTGGGATGAGCAGTTCTTC. As protein: CSARILAGGTGWDEQFF.

This clonotype was detected many times. One junction end disagrees with the germline gene, perhaps due to a read error. The V call is TRBV15, the J call TRBJ2-3; D not certain. The CDR3 has 12 amino acids. The germline V gene encodes CDR1 LNHNV and CDR2 YYDKDF (reference sequence). In nucleotides, the CDR3 is TGTGCCACCAGCGGAGACGGAGCTACGCAGTATTTT. It codes for CATSGDGATQYF.

This clonotype was seen a few times. The genes are TRBV12-3 or TRBV12-4 and TRBJ1-1; the D gene is possibly TRBD1 (5 bases). V was pared by 7 bases and J by 12 bases, with 12 bases between. The CDR3 runs to 10 residues. The CDR3 reads CASKGHETFF. In DNA, the CDR3 is TGTGCCAGCAAGGGGCACGAAACTTTCTTT.

The genes are TRBV20-1 and TRBJ1-1; D remains unclear. Germline CDR1 reads DFQATT; CDR2 reads SNEGSKA (reference sequence). This CDR3 spans 13 amino acids. Trimming took off 1 base at V and 0 bases at J, with 6 bases between the two ends. Here the CDR3 reads CSARGELNTEAFF. The CDR3 DNA reads TGCAGTGCTAGAGGGGAATTGAACACTGAAGCTTTCTTT.

This clonotype was recorded a few times. The CDR3 here is CASSYLGFVGAGTEAFF. CDR3 bases: TGTGCCAGCAGTTACTTGGGTTTCGTGGGGGCGGGAACTGAAGCTTTCTTT. J is TRBJ1-1 and V is TRBV6-5; D may be TRBD1 (6 bases). The CDR3 consists of 17 residues. CDR1 is MNHEY and CDR2 is SVGAGI in the germline V gene. V shed 1 base and J shed 5 bases, with 20 bases lying between them.

This clonotype was counted only a few times. The V call is TRBV5-1, the J call TRBJ2-7; weak D call: TRBD2 (7 bases). From germline, CDR1 is SGHRS and CDR2 YFSETQ. V lost 5 bases to trimming and J lost 1 base, with 19 bases between them. The CDR3 has 16 residues. CDR3 bases: TGCGCCAGCAGTTTTGGGGGGGGGCGCATATCCTACGAGCAGTACTTC. Amino acids: CASSFGGGRISYEQYF.

The chain uses TRBV7-2 and TRBJ1-6, with unresolved D. The CDR3 has 14 residues. With 2 bases removed from V and 7 bases from J, the gap between germline ends came to 9 bases. The germline V gene encodes CDR1 SGHTA and CDR2 FQGNSA. As DNA, the CDR3 is TGTGCCAGCAGCTTACGATGGTTGAATTCACCCCTCCACTTT. It codes for CASSLRWLNSPLHF. The full variable domain, in which reference TRBV7-2 and TRBJ1-6 provide the parts outside the CDR3, is GAGVSQSPSNKVTEKGKDVELRCDPISGHTALYWYRQSLGQGLEFLIYFQGNSAPDKSGLPSDRFSAERTGGSVSTLTIQRTQQEDSAVYLCASSLRWLNSPLHFGNGTRLTVT.

This clonotype was recorded many times. DNA of the CDR3: TGCAGTGCCGACGCGCCCAATGAGCAGTTCTTC. Its protein product is CSADAPNEQFF. The chain links TRBV20-1 to TRBJ2-1; no firm D call. V lost 6 bases and J lost 6, with 9 bases in between. Germline V gene lookup returns CDR1 DFQATT and CDR2 SNEGSKA (reference sequence). CDR3 length equals 11 residues.

This clonotype was seen a handful of times. The genes are TRBV3-1 and TRBJ1-1; unclear D gene. The germline V gene encodes CDR1 LGHDT and CDR2 YNNKEL (reference sequence). The CDR3 covers 12 residues. Trimming removed 6 bases at V and 6 bases at J, with 11 bases between. CDR3 residues: CASSRETSEAFF. The CDR3 DNA follows: TGTGCCAGCAGTCGCGAGACATCTGAAGCTTTCTTT. Together with reference TRBV3-1 and TRBJ1-1, the CDR3 gives the full variable domain: DTAVSQTPKYLVTQMGNDKSIKCEQNLGHDTMYWYKQDSKKFLKIMFSYNNKELIINETVPNRFSPKSPDKAHLNLHINSLELGDSAVYFCASSRETSEAFFGQGTRLTVV.

V usage is TRBV7-6 and J usage is TRBJ2-3; D possibly corresponds to TRBD2 (6 bases). V lost 5 bases and J lost 2, with 14 bases in between. Germline CDR1 reads SGHVS; CDR2 reads FNYEAQ. The CDR3 length is 15 residues. CDR3 amino acids: CASSVLREDTDTQYF. The CDR3 bases are TGTGCCAGCAGCGTCCTAAGGGAGGACACAGATACGCAGTATTTT.

Only a few counts were recorded for this clonotype. The chain carries TRBV5-1 and TRBJ2-5; D is undetermined. With 4 bases removed from V and 1 base from J, the gap between germline ends came to 11 bases. CDR1 and CDR2 (germline): SGHRS, YFSETQ. The CDR3 loop spans 14 amino acids. This chain's CDR3 is CASSQVLFQETQYF. The CDR3 DNA sequence: TGCGCCAGCAGCCAAGTCCTTTTCCAAGAGACCCAGTACTTC. Complete variable domain (other parts from reference TRBV5-1 and TRBJ2-5): KAGVTQTPRYLIKTRGQQVTLSCSPISGHRSVSWYQQTPGQGLQFLFEYFSETQRNKGNFPGRFSGRQFSNSRSEMNVSTLELGDSALYLCASSQVLFQETQYFGPGTRLLVL.